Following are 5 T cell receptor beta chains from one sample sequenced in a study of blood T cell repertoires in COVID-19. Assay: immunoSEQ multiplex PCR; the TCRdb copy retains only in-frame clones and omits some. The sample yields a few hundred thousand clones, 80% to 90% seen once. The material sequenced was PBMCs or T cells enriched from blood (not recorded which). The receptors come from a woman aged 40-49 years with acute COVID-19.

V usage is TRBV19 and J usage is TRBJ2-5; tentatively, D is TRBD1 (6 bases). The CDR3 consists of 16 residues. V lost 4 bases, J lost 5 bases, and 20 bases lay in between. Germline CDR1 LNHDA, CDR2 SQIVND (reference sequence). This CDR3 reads CASSRRSSQGRETQYF. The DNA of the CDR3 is TGTGCCAGTAGTAGGCGGAGTTCGCAGGGGCGTGAGACCCAGTACTTC. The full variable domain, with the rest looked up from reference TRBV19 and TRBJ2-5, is DGGITQSPKYLFRKEGQNVTLSCEQNLNHDAMYWYRQDPGQGLRLIYYSQIVNDFQKGDIAEGYSVSREKKESFPLTVTSAQKNPTAFYLCASSRRSSQGRETQYFGPGTRLLVL.

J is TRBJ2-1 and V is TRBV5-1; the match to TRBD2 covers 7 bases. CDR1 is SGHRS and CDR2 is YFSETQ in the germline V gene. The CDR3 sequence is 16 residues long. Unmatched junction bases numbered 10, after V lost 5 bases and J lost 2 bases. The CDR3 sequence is CASSSGTGGPYNEQFF. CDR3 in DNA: TGCGCCAGCAGTTCAGGTACGGGGGGACCCTACAATGAGCAGTTCTTC. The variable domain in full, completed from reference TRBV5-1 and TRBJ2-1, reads KAGVTQTPRYLIKTRGQQVTLSCSPISGHRSVSWYQQTPGQGLQFLFEYFSETQRNKGNFPGRFSGRQFSNSRSEMNVSTLELGDSALYLCASSSGTGGPYNEQFFGPGTRLTVL.

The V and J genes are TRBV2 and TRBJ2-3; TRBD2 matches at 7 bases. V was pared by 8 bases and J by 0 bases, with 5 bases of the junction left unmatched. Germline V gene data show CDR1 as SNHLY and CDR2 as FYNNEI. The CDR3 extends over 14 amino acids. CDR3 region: CASGSGTSTDTQYF. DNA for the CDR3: TGTGCCAGCGGGAGCGGGACCAGCACAGATACGCAGTATTTT.

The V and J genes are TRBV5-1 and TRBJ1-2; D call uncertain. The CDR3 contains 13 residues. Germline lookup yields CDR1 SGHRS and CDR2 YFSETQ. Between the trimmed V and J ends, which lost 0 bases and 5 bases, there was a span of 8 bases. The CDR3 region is CASSLDSQYGYTF. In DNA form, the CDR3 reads TGCGCCAGCAGCTTGGACAGCCAGTATGGCTACACCTTC.

The CDR3 here is CASSELTSSYNEQFF. The CDR3 DNA is TGTGCCAGCAGTGAACTCACTAGCTCCTACAATGAGCAGTTCTTC. V is TRBV6-1 and J is TRBJ2-1; possible D gene TRBD2, 5 bases. The CDR3 is 15 residues long. V lost 2 bases and J 0 bases, leaving 8 bases between the germline ends. Looked up from germline, CDR1 is MNHNS and CDR2 is SASEGT.